One TCR beta chain is described in this entry. This table comes from immunoSEQ multiplex PCR, and its TCRdb copy is limited to in-frame clones, with some not included. This sample yields 30,000 to 45,000 clones, of which 89% are seen a single time; 5.5% to 7.5% belongs to the top ten. Per germline, CDR1 LGHDT and CDR2 YNNKEL (reference sequence). J was trimmed by 2 bases and V by 1 base; bases with no gene match: 8. The CDR3 length is 17 residues. The data belong to a study of blood T cell repertoires in COVID-19. V and J are TRBV3-1 (or the pseudogene TRBV3-2) and TRBJ2-3; TRBD2 agrees at 8 bases. Sequencing input: peripheral blood. This TCR was recovered from a human donor in a cohort sampled during active COVID-19. The CDR3 spells CASSQVGSGGPTDTQYF. CDR3 DNA sequence: TGTGCCAGCAGCCAAGTAGGAAGCGGGGGACCCACAGATACGCAGTATTTT.